This T cell receptor beta chain was captured in a study of CD4 T cells in relation to SARS-CoV-2 and coronaviruses. Study details: Crossreactive spike epitopes shared across donors were mapped to their HLA restriction.

This table comes from immunoSEQ multiplex PCR, and its TCRdb copy is limited to in-frame clones, with some not included. The table shows around 32,000 clones, with approximately 80% occurring only once. For this clone: Its antigen is undetermined.

Unexposed donor CD4+ T cells date from about 2011-2018, before the COVID-19 pandemic. Isolation of CD4+ T cells took place after less than 11 days in culture. Unexposed-donor CD4+ T cells were probed with SARS-CoV-2 S/N and four cold-coronavirus spikes, cells permitting. The V gene lost 7 bases and the J gene lost 5 bases, with 8 bases spanning the gap. The CDR3 is 11 amino acids. Material: CD4+ T cells from PBMCs, cultured in vitro. This TCR came from a human donor in good health. The chain carries TRBV12-3 or TRBV12-4 and TRBJ2-5; tentative D call: TRBD2 (5 bases). CDR3 loop: CASTSGETQYF. The CDR3 region has the DNA TGTGCCAGCACTTCGGGGGAGACCCAGTACTTC.